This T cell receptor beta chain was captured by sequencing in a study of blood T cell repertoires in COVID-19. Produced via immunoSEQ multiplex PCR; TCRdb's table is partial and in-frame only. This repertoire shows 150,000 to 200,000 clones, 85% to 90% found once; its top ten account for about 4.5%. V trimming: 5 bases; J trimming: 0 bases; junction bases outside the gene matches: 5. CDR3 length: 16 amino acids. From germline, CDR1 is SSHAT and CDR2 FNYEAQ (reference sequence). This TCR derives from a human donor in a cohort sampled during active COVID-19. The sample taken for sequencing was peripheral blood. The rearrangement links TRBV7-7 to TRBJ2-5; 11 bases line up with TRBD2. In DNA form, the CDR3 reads TGTGCCAGCAGCAAGGGACTAGCGGTCAACCAAGAGACCCAGTACTTC. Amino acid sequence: CASSKGLAVNQETQYF.